This T cell receptor beta chain was observed in a study of T cell responses to AZD1222 COVID-19 vaccine. Measured with immunoSEQ multiplex PCR; TCRdb has only the in-frame clones, and not every one. The sample lists some 67,000 clones, 80% to 90% occurring once. This receptor was identified in an adult who received the AZD1222 COVID-19 vaccine. The sequences come from peripheral blood, collected 28 days after the second AZD1222 dose.

The CDR3 spells CASSIVLGALTDTQYF. CDR3 sequence (DNA): TGTGCCAGTAGTATAGTCCTCGGGGCTCTCACAGATACGCAGTATTTT. The chain couples TRBV19 to TRBJ2-3; D assignment may be TRBD1 or TRBD2 (5 bases each). Germline lookup yields CDR1 LNHDA and CDR2 SQIVND (reference sequence). V lost 1 base, J lost 2 bases, and 13 bases lay in between. This CDR3 is built from 16 residues.